This T cell receptor beta chain appears in the sequencing data of a study of cytomegalovirus exposure and HLA in healthy donors. General observations from the study: Published work reported that the classifier diagnosed cytomegalovirus status with high specificity and sensitivity. Analyzed later, association rates of TCRs varied across HLA loci, with DRB1 most and HLA-C fewest.

Use of 60 Vbeta and 13 Jbeta primers characterized the PCR. The assay was immunoSEQ multiplex PCR, and TCRdb's table has in-frame clones only and misses some. The table includes some 180,000 clones, about four fifths detected once. As to this clone: Its antigen is still unknown.

Looked up from germline, CDR1 is SGDLS and CDR2 is YYNGEE. The CDR3 loop spans 16 amino acids. The junction had 7 bases not matched to a gene; V was cut back by 3 bases and J by 8 bases. The clonotype was recovered from a man aged 40-49 years in good health and CMV-seropositive. The V call is TRBV9, the J call TRBJ2-1, with 14 bases identical to TRBD2. Sequenced sample: PBMCs. CDR3 DNA sequence: TGTGCCAGCAGCGAGGGGGGGGGACTAGCGGGAGATGAGCAGTTCTTC. The encoded protein is CASSEGGGLAGDEQFF. Variable domain in full (rest from reference TRBV9 and TRBJ2-1): DSGVTQTPKHLITATGQRVTLRCSPRSGDLSVYWYQQSLDQGLQFLIQYYNGEERAKGNILERFSAQQFPDLHSELNLSSLELGDSALYFCASSEGGGLAGDEQFFGPGTRLTVL.